This TCR beta chain was sequenced in a study of shared clonotypes between healthy human individuals. Here immunoSEQ multiplex PCR was the method, and the copy in TCRdb shows in-frame clones only, minus some. The table has about 1,500,000 clones, around 97% seen once. Germline CDR1 is SEHNR and CDR2 is FQNEAQ (reference sequence). V dropped 3 bases and J dropped 0 bases, with 6 bases sitting between them. This CDR3 comprises 14 residues. All donors qualified as healthy HIV-negative adults and had experienced no recent acute infections or vaccinations. Sequenced sample: naive CD4+ T cells sorted from blood. Specified subset: CD45RA+ positively selected. The sequence derives from a man under 40 in good health. The chain combines TRBV7-9 with TRBJ1-5; D is uncertain. The CDR3 sequence: CASSLPNSNQPQHF. The CDR3 DNA is TGTGCCAGCAGCTTGCCTAATAGCAATCAGCCCCAGCATTTT.